These 19 T cell receptor beta chains came from one sample sequenced in a study of blood T cell repertoires in COVID-19. The data were produced by immunoSEQ multiplex PCR, yet TCRdb's version contains in-frame clones alone and is incomplete. The sample carries around 280,000 clones, 90% recorded once. The specimen was PBMCs or T cells enriched from blood (not recorded which). These receptors originate from a young woman with acute COVID-19.

This clone has just one count. J is TRBJ2-1 and V is TRBV18; 8 bases are shared with TRBD2. Germline lookup yields CDR1 KGHSH and CDR2 LQKENI. With V trimmed by 6 bases and J by 2 bases, 9 bases remained unmatched. The length of the CDR3 is 16 residues. CDR3 region: CASSSSGTRTYNEQFF. DNA of the CDR3: TGTGCCAGCTCGTCCTCCGGGACTAGGACCTACAATGAGCAGTTCTTC.

This clone was detected only a few times. This CDR3 is also generated by other DNA sequences in the sample. The CDR3 DNA is TGTGCCAGCAGCTTAGGCAGCGGGAGTCACAATGAGCAGTTCTTC. Amino acid sequence: CASSLGSGSHNEQFF. The chain uses TRBV11-2 and TRBJ2-1; 8 positions agree with TRBD2. CDR1 and CDR2 from the germline V gene are SGHAT and FQNNGV. The CDR3 loop spans 15 amino acids. J gave up 5 bases and V 1 base, and 4 bases lay outside the gene matches.

This chain uses TRBV28 with TRBJ2-1; a weak D match, TRBD1 (7 bases). Trimming left V 7 bases short and J 9 bases short, with 19 bases between. CDR3 length equals 14 residues. Germline CDR1 and CDR2: MDHEN and SYDVKM. CDR3 nucleotides: TGTGCCAGCACTACGAGTGGAGGGGGCAGTGAGCAGTTCTTC. This encodes CASTTSGGGSEQFF.

V gene TRBV7-9 combines with J gene TRBJ2-1; 8 positions match TRBD2. CDR3 length: 17 amino acids. CDR1 SEHNR and CDR2 FQNEAQ come from the germline V gene (reference sequence). The trim removed 3 bases at V and 7 bases at J, leaving 14 bases unmatched. CDR3 sequence: CASSFAGTGGVQNEQFF. The CDR3 DNA reads as TGTGCCAGCAGCTTCGCCGGGACGGGGGGGGTACAGAATGAGCAGTTCTTC. The variable domain in full, completed from reference TRBV7-9 and TRBJ2-1, reads DTGVSQNPRHKITKRGQNVTFRCDPISEHNRLYWYRQTLGQGPEFLTYFQNEAQLEKSRLLSDRFSAERPKGSFSTLEIQRTEQGDSAMYLCASSFAGTGGVQNEQFFGPGTRLTVL.

Comments on this clone: The same CDR3 arises from other DNA sequences in this sample as well. The genes are TRBV6-2 or TRBV6-3 and TRBJ2-7, with 9 bases aligning to TRBD2. The V and J ends lost 2 bases and 3 bases, in that order; junction bases with no gene match: 2. There are 14 residues in the CDR3. Germline values: CDR1 MNHEY, CDR2 SVGEGT. DNA for the CDR3: TGTGCCAGCAGTTACCGACTAGCGGTCTACGAGCAGTACTTC. It encodes CASSYRLAVYEQYF.

This chain links TRBV11-2 with TRBJ2-3, with a possible D match to TRBD1 (5 bases). The CDR3 runs 15 residues. V dropped 2 bases and J dropped 4 bases, with 13 bases sitting between them. Germline-derived CDR1 and CDR2 are SGHAT and FQNNGV. This CDR3 reads CASSLRGFTADTQYF. DNA for the CDR3: TGTGCCAGCAGCTTAAGGGGTTTTACTGCAGATACGCAGTATTTT.

The CDR3 DNA sequence: TGTGCCAGCAGCCAAGGGCACCAGAACACTGAAGCTTTCTTT. It encodes CASSQGHQNTEAFF. This chain connects TRBV3-1 (or the pseudogene TRBV3-2) to TRBJ1-1; D unresolved. The germline V gene encodes CDR1 LGHDT and CDR2 YNNKEL (reference sequence). Trimming shortened V by 1 base and J by 1 base, and 7 bases separated the two germline ends. This CDR3 contains 14 residues.

This clone was counted a single time. The chain is built from TRBV19 and TRBJ1-3, with 7 bases fitting TRBD1. The junction had 4 bases not matched to a gene; V was cut back by 4 bases and J by 4 bases. The CDR3 has 14 residues. CDR1 is LNHDA and CDR2 is SQIVND in the germline V gene (reference sequence). CDR3 DNA sequence: TGTGCCAGTAGTACACGGACAGGAGGAAACACCATATATTTT. Translated, it gives CASSTRTGGNTIYF.

This chain links TRBV4-3 with TRBJ2-7; 13 nucleotides line up with TRBD2. CDR3 length: 19 residues. Germline V CDR1 and CDR2: LGHNA, YSLEER. After removal of 0 bases from V and 4 bases from J, the junction contained 12 bases not matched to a gene. The CDR3 DNA sequence: TGCGCCAGCAGCCAAGATTTACAGGGACTAGCGGGAATTGGGTACGAGCAGTACTTC. Translated: CASSQDLQGLAGIGYEQYF.

The chain carries TRBV10-1 and TRBJ2-1, with TRBD1 matching over 7 bases. V was pared by 6 bases and J by 8 bases, with 7 bases of the junction left unmatched. The CDR3 is 13 amino acids. Germline CDR1 WNHNN, CDR2 SYGVQD (reference sequence). The CDR3 is CASSEKTGHEQFF. In DNA, the CDR3 is TGCGCCAGCAGCGAAAAGACAGGGCATGAGCAGTTCTTC.

The chain uses TRBV30 and TRBJ2-5; 7 bases are a match to TRBD1. J lost 1 base, V lost 5 bases, and 4 bases had no gene match. There are 13 residues in the CDR3. Looked up from germline, CDR1 is GTSNPN and CDR2 is SVGIG (reference sequence). CDR3 bases: TGTGCCTGGGATACAGGGGCCCAAGAGACCCAGTACTTC. Its translation is CAWDTGAQETQYF.

As regards this clone: A read error may produce the germline difference seen at one junction end. V usage is TRBV5-6 and J usage is TRBJ2-7, with TRBD2 matching 7 bases. This CDR3 has 15 residues. Germline CDR1 and CDR2: SGHDT and YYEEEE. The CDR3 sequence is CASTLQLANSYEQYF. Written as DNA, the CDR3 is TGTGCCAGCACCTTGCAACTAGCGAATTCCTACGAGCAGTACTTC.

V usage is TRBV4-1 and J usage is TRBJ2-3, with 8 positions matching TRBD2. The V gene's germline CDR1 is MGHRA and CDR2 YSYEKL. The CDR3 is 14 amino acids. Trimming removed 5 bases from V and 4 bases from J; junction bases left unmatched: 5. The CDR3 nucleotides read TGCGCCAGCAGCGAGAGGACTAGCCCAGATACGCAGTATTTT. Its translation: CASSERTSPDTQYF.

This clone was counted only a few times. The chain joins TRBV25-1 to TRBJ2-1, with D possibly being TRBD1 (6 bases). The CDR3 spans 12 residues. The germline gives CDR1 MGHDK, CDR2 SYGVNS. Trimming stripped 1 base from V and 9 bases from J, with 7 bases between. The CDR3 is CASSEWDTEQFF. For the CDR3, the DNA is TGTGCCAGCAGTGAATGGGACACTGAGCAGTTCTTC.

This sequence joins TRBV2 and TRBJ1-5, with D possibly TRBD1 on 6 matching bases. V dropped 5 bases and J dropped 4 bases, with 12 bases sitting between them. CDR1 is SNHLY and CDR2 is FYNNEI in the germline V gene. The CDR3 is 14 amino acids. The CDR3 reads CASSQQGPNQPQHF. For the CDR3, the DNA is TGTGCCAGCAGTCAACAGGGCCCGAATCAGCCCCAGCATTTT.

The DNA of the CDR3 is TGCGCCAGCAGTGACGGCCGACAGGTCGCCGAAGCTTTCTTT. Encoded protein: CASSDGRQVAEAFF. The chain links TRBV10-2 to TRBJ1-1, with a weak D call TRBD1 (6 bases). The ends were cut back, 3 bases at V and 8 bases at J, with 16 bases in the middle. Germline CDR1 is WSHSY and CDR2 is SAAADI. The CDR3 contains 14 residues.

In its sample, this clone was seen once. This sequence joins TRBV20-1 and TRBJ2-7; 7 bases align to TRBD1. V shed 3 bases, J shed 0 bases, and the junction held 2 bases outside the gene matches. Germline-derived CDR1 and CDR2 are DFQATT and SNEGSKA (reference sequence). The CDR3 contains 13 residues. The CDR3 coding sequence is TGCAGTGCTAGTCGGGACAGCTCCTACGAGCAGTACTTC. Residues: CSASRDSSYEQYF.

This chain joins TRBV20-1 and TRBJ2-3; maybe TRBD2 (6 bases). Trimming pared 3 bases from V and 0 bases from J, leaving 10 bases between. CDR3 length: 14 residues. Looked up from germline, CDR1 is DFQATT and CDR2 is SNEGSKA (reference sequence). CDR3 bases: TGCAGTGCTAGTCGGAGCGGGAGCACAGATACGCAGTATTTT. It translates to CSASRSGSTDTQYF.

The rearrangement joins TRBV13 to TRBJ2-1; 11 nucleotides align to TRBD2. The CDR3 consists of 17 residues. Germline CDR1 is PRHDT and CDR2 is FYEKMQ (reference sequence). V dropped 5 bases and J dropped 0; count of bases not matched to a gene: 6. In nucleotides, the CDR3 is TGTGCCAGCAGCGCGAGACTAGCGGGAAGCTCCTACAATGAGCAGTTCTTC. Encoded protein: CASSARLAGSSYNEQFF.